Below, one TCR beta chain is given with its context. Antigen unknown. Of the isolated RNA, all was reverse transcribed, and so the sequenced material was expressed TCRB transcripts. The protocol was immunoSEQ multiplex PCR, while the TCRdb copy is restricted to in-frame clones and leaves out a portion. The profile shows a few hundred thousand clones, roughly a tenth of them singletons. This sample stems from a study of beta chain features in type 1 diabetes. Study outcomes and limitations: Shorter templates might be favored by PCR, and equally so in patients and in controls. TCRB repertoires of naive, central memory and Treg cells appeared more similar among patients than among healthy donors. HLA effects on TCRB rearrangement stayed unresolved here. Using cDNA template may skew counts toward highly expressing activated cells.

The ends lost 0 bases at V and 2 bases at J; junction bases unmatched: 4. CDR3 length: 17 amino acids. Specimen: central memory CD4+ T cells from blood. This sequence originates from a young man in good health. The chain carries TRBV23-1 and TRBJ1-2; TRBD1 aligns across 12 bases. TRBV23-1 is given ORF status, its function remaining uncertain. The CDR3 DNA follows: TGCGCCAGCAGTCAATCGGGACAGGGGGCGCCGAACTATGGCTACACCTTC. This gives the protein CASSQSGQGAPNYGYTF.